These 21 T cell receptor beta chains came from one sample sequenced in a study of post-analysis software for immune sequencing data. Which antigens these TCRs recognize remains unknown. cDNA libraries of TCR beta carried unique molecular identifiers. MiXCR, applied by TCRdb to the PCR reads, yields one record per CDR3 protein. Of 380,000 or so distinct CDR3 sequences listed, roughly 38% were seen once; the top ten hold roughly 13%. Findings and caveats of the study: In patients, TRBV5-6, TRBV5-1 and TRBV20-1 belonged to five TRBV segments found more frequently than in controls.

Sequencing used blood. Source of these receptors: a girl under 18 with multiple sclerosis.

The chain carries TRBV20-1 and TRBJ2-1, with D perhaps TRBD2 (6 bases). The germline V and J ends were trimmed by 6 bases and 4 bases, with 16 bases remaining between them. The germline CDR1 and CDR2 sequences are DFQATT and SNEGSKA (reference sequence). The CDR3 runs to 14 residues. CDR3: CSATEWEAYNEQFF. The CDR3 DNA reads as TGCAGTGCGACGGAGTGGGAGGCGTACAATGAGCAGTTCTTC.

In this sample, this clonotype turned up many times. The V call is TRBV28, the J call TRBJ2-1; 10 nucleotides align to TRBD1. V was pared by 4 bases and J by 2 bases, with 2 bases of the junction left unmatched. Looked up from germline, CDR1 is MDHEN and CDR2 is SYDVKM. CDR3 length equals 15 residues. Here the CDR3 DNA reads TGTGCCAGCAGTTCCGGGACAGGGGCCTACAATGAGCAGTTCTTC. As protein: CASSSGTGAYNEQFF.

This clonotype has more than one count but fewer than ten. The V call is TRBV10-3, the J call TRBJ2-5; 7 nucleotides align to TRBD1. TRBJ2-7 explains the end of the DNA better; the J call may be wrong. Germline lookup yields CDR1 ENHRY and CDR2 SYGVKD. The CDR3 has 13 amino acids. In DNA, the CDR3 is TGTGCCATCAGTGAGCAGGGGGCCTACGAGCAGTACTTC. It is translated as CAISEQGAYEQYF.

This clonotype was seen more than once but under ten times. The chain has TRBV12-3 or TRBV12-4 and TRBJ2-3; 12 bases agree with TRBD2. Germline trimming cut 5 bases from V and 8 bases from J; bases unmatched to any gene: 11. CDR3 length: 16 residues. CDR3 amino acids: CASSRGLAGSMGTQYF. CDR3 nucleotides: TGTGCCAGCAGTCGTGGACTAGCGGGATCCATGGGTACGCAGTATTTT.

This chain links TRBV7-8 with TRBJ2-6; TRBD2 aligns across 14 bases. The CDR3 spans 17 residues. The junction had 5 bases not matched to a gene; V was cut back by 6 bases and J by 4 bases. Germline V gene lookup returns CDR1 SGHVS and CDR2 FQNEAQ. The CDR3 nucleotides are TGTGCCAGCAGGCGACTAGCGGGGGGGCTCGGGGCCAACGTCCTGACTTTC. Translation gives CASRRLAGGLGANVLTF. The variable domain in full, completed from reference TRBV7-8 and TRBJ2-6, reads GAGVSQSPRYKVAKRGQDVALRCDPISGHVSLFWYQQALGQGPEFLTYFQNEAQLDKSGLPSDRFFAERPEGSVSTLKIQRTQQEDSAVYLCASRRLAGGLGANVLTFGAGSRLTVL.

The rearrangement uses TRBV4-1 and TRBJ2-1; no reliable D call. V lost 1 base to trimming and J lost 7 bases, with 8 bases between them. The length of the CDR3 is 13 residues. The V gene's germline CDR1 is MGHRA and CDR2 YSYEKL. CDR3 amino acids: CASSQVIWNEQFF. The CDR3, as DNA: TGCGCCAGCAGCCAAGTCATTTGGAATGAGCAGTTCTTC.

This clonotype has just a few counts. V gene TRBV28 combines with J gene TRBJ2-2, with TRBD1 identical over 7 bases. This CDR3 spans 16 amino acids. CDR1 and CDR2 (germline): MDHEN, SYDVKM. Trimming removed 5 bases from V and 3 bases from J; junction bases left unmatched: 9. This CDR3 reads CASSDRQGWDTGELFF. The CDR3 coding sequence is TGTGCCAGCAGTGACAGACAGGGATGGGACACCGGGGAGCTGTTTTTT.

The CDR3 sequence: CASSTDMSAYEQYF. CDR3 bases: TGTGCCAGCAGTACGGACATGAGTGCCTACGAGCAGTACTTC. The V gene is TRBV28, the J gene TRBJ2-7; perhaps TRBD1 as D (5 bases). This CDR3 has 14 amino acids. V lost 5 bases and J lost 2, with 13 bases in between. Germline-derived CDR1 and CDR2 are MDHEN and SYDVKM.

In its sample, this clonotype was seen a few times. The chain uses TRBV20-1 and TRBJ2-1; TRBD2 aligns across 14 bases. After removal of 3 bases from V and 8 bases from J, the junction contained 9 bases not matched to a gene. The CDR3 runs 16 residues. Looked up from germline, CDR1 is DFQATT and CDR2 is SNEGSKA (reference sequence). CDR3 region: CSARLTSGGADDEQFF. The CDR3 DNA reads as TGCAGTGCTAGGTTGACTAGCGGGGGGGCCGATGATGAGCAGTTCTTC.

The chain recombines TRBV4-1 with TRBJ2-5; 8 nucleotides line up with TRBD1. The DNA end lines up better with TRBJ2-7; the J call may be wrong. The CDR3 runs to 16 residues. The V gene's germline CDR1 is MGHRA and CDR2 YSYEKL. The CDR3: CASSPGTGGERYEQYF. The CDR3, as DNA: TGCGCCAGCAGCCCCGGAACAGGGGGAGAACGGTACGAGCAGTACTTC.

This clonotype came up a few times. The CDR3 is CAISGRGVDIQYF. CDR3 nucleotides: TGTGCCATCAGTGGGAGGGGAGTAGACATTCAGTACTTC. This rearrangement joins TRBV10-3 to TRBJ2-4; a weak D match, TRBD2 (6 bases). Germline lookup yields CDR1 ENHRY and CDR2 SYGVKD. The germline V and J ends were trimmed by 4 bases and 8 bases, with 12 bases remaining between them. The CDR3 runs 13 residues.

The V call is TRBV5-1, the J call TRBJ1-1, with D hard to call. Looked up from germline, CDR1 is SGHRS and CDR2 is YFSETQ. Trimming took off 0 bases at V and 1 base at J, with 10 bases between the two ends. CDR3 length: 15 residues. The CDR3 nucleotides read TGCGCCAGCAGCTTGGTGCCGAGGCAGAACACTGAAGCTTTCTTT. It codes for CASSLVPRQNTEAFF.

The V call is TRBV7-9, the J call TRBJ2-1; 7 bases align to TRBD1. CDR3 length: 14 residues. Per germline, CDR1 SEHNR and CDR2 FQNEAQ (reference sequence). The trim removed 5 bases at V and 7 bases at J, leaving 8 bases unmatched. CDR3 DNA sequence: TGTGCCAGCAGCCAGGGACAGCTAAGGAATGAGCAGTTCTTC. Translating it yields CASSQGQLRNEQFF.

V usage is TRBV11-2 and J usage is TRBJ2-2; TRBD1 agrees at 9 bases. Germline lookup yields CDR1 SGHAT and CDR2 FQNNGV. The ends lost 3 bases at V and 5 bases at J; junction bases unmatched: 7. This CDR3 has 16 residues. The CDR3 region is CASSFAGTGKTGELFF. The CDR3 nucleotides read TGTGCCAGCAGCTTCGCCGGGACAGGGAAAACCGGGGAGCTGTTTTTT. The entire variable domain, with the rest obtained from reference TRBV11-2 and TRBJ2-2, is as follows: EAGVAQSPRYKIIEKRQSVAFWCNPISGHATLYWYQQILGQGPKLLIQFQNNGVVDDSQLPKDRFSAERLKGVDSTLKIQPAKLEDSAVYLCASSFAGTGKTGELFFGEGSRLTVL.

There are many counts of this clonotype. J is TRBJ2-1 and V is TRBV11-2, with a weak D call TRBD2 (6 bases). V lost 5 bases and J 0 bases, leaving 11 bases between the germline ends. Germline V gene data show CDR1 as SGHAT and CDR2 as FQNNGV. This CDR3 spans 15 amino acids. CDR3 coding DNA: TGTGCCAGCAGCCCGGCGGGGAGCTCCTACAATGAGCAGTTCTTC. Encoded protein: CASSPAGSSYNEQFF. The entire variable domain, with the rest obtained from reference TRBV11-2 and TRBJ2-1, is as follows: EAGVAQSPRYKIIEKRQSVAFWCNPISGHATLYWYQQILGQGPKLLIQFQNNGVVDDSQLPKDRFSAERLKGVDSTLKIQPAKLEDSAVYLCASSPAGSSYNEQFFGPGTRLTVL.

This clonotype was seen more than once but under ten times. The rearrangement links TRBV5-1 to TRBJ2-5; TRBD1 might be the D (5 bases). V was trimmed by 4 bases and J by 2 bases, leaving 12 bases between them. CDR3 size: 14 residues. Germline lookup yields CDR1 SGHRS and CDR2 YFSETQ. The CDR3 DNA sequence: TGCGCCAGCAGCCACGACAGCGTTCAAGAGACCCAGTACTTC. This gives the protein CASSHDSVQETQYF.

This clonotype was recorded a few times. J is TRBJ2-3 and V is TRBV6-2 or TRBV6-3, with D perhaps matching TRBD1 or TRBD2 (6 bases each). Germline V lookup: CDR1 MNHEY, CDR2 SVGEGT. V was trimmed by 10 bases and J by 3 bases, leaving 14 bases between them. The CDR3 covers 13 residues. CDR3 sequence reads: CATTRGRTDTQYF. DNA for the CDR3: TGTGCCACAACAAGGGGGAGGACAGATACGCAGTATTTT.

About this clonotype: A junction boundary mismatches the germline segment, possibly from a read error. The chain carries TRBV7-9 and TRBJ1-4; TRBD1 aligns across 8 bases. This CDR3 has 15 amino acids. Germline CDR1 is SEHNR and CDR2 is FQNEAQ (reference sequence). The CDR3 reads CVSSSLGQASEKLFF. The CDR3, as DNA: TGTGTCAGCAGCTCCCTGGGACAGGCGAGTGAAAAACTGTTTTTT.

The chain recombines TRBV20-1 with TRBJ2-3, with D possibly matching TRBD1 (6 bases). The CDR3 extends over 15 amino acids. Trimming pared 4 bases from V and 4 bases from J, leaving 18 bases between. Germline values: CDR1 DFQATT, CDR2 SNEGSKA (reference sequence). The DNA for the CDR3 is TGCAGTGCTAATCCCCGACAGGTCGGAGCAGATACGCAGTATTTT. This codes for CSANPRQVGADTQYF.

In regard to this clonotype: At one end the junction does not follow the germline gene, possibly because of a read error. The chain couples TRBV18 to TRBJ2-6; no firm D call. The length of the CDR3 is 16 residues. Looked up from germline, CDR1 is KGHSH and CDR2 is LQKENI. CDR3 sequence: CVSSPVRSSGANVLTF. The DNA for the CDR3 is TGTGTCAGCTCACCGGTTAGGAGTTCTGGGGCCAACGTCCTGACTTTC.

This clonotype was picked up a small number of times. V is TRBV7-2 and J is TRBJ1-2, with D possibly matching TRBD1 (5 bases). The length of the CDR3 is 15 residues. Germline CDR1 is SGHTA and CDR2 is FQGNSA. V was clipped by 2 bases and J by 4 bases, with 14 bases between them. The CDR3 loop reads CASSLRDGHVYGYTF. The CDR3 DNA reads as TGTGCCAGCAGCTTAAGGGACGGGCACGTCTATGGCTACACCTTC.